Described below is a single T cell receptor beta chain sequence and its context. TCRdb independently ran MiXCR on the 5' RACE reads; one entry per CDR3 protein. The repertoire includes fewer than 65,000 distinct CDR3 sequences, around 30% of them detected once, and 2.3% sits in the top ten. The CDR3 has 15 amino acids. Trimming left V 0 bases short and J 2 bases short, with 10 bases between. Germline CDR1 reads SGHVS; CDR2 reads FQNEAQ. The rearrangement joins TRBV7-8 to TRBJ1-2; D remains ambiguous. Material: tumor-infiltrating naive CD4+ T cells sorted from the breast tumor. Subset: naive CD4+ T cells, CD4+CD45RA+CD25-. The TCR comes from a female donor with breast cancer. CDR3: CASSLALQPNYGYTF. In DNA form, the CDR3 reads TGTGCCAGCAGCTTAGCTCTACAGCCGAACTATGGCTACACCTTC.